One and the same sample provided the 24 T cell receptor beta chains below, sequenced in a study of OX40 agonist ivuxolimab in advanced cancers. The table came from immunoSEQ multiplex PCR; TCRdb's copy has only in-frame clones and leaves some out. The profile shows 55,000 to 65,000 clones, about 88% of them singletons. Specimen: CD4+ or CD8+ T cells sorted from blood, collected in a trial of the OX40 agonist ivuxolimab. These receptors all come from an adult with an advanced solid tumor such as melanoma, head and neck, liver or kidney cancer.

The chain has TRBV14 and TRBJ2-7, with unresolved D. The germline V gene encodes CDR1 SGHDN and CDR2 FVKESK. The CDR3 consists of 13 residues. Trimming took 0 bases from V and 3 from J, leaving 6 bases between them. For the CDR3, the DNA is TGTGCCAGCAGCCAAGACAGAGGCTACGAGCAGTACTTC. Its translation: CASSQDRGYEQYF.

The count of this clone is one. The V and J genes are TRBV6-1 and TRBJ2-5, with D possibly TRBD1 on 6 matching bases. The last part of the DNA fits TRBJ2-7 better; the J call may be wrong. The V gene's germline CDR1 is MNHNS and CDR2 SASEGT. The CDR3 runs to 14 residues. The chain's CDR3 is CASTMSQGIYEQYF. In DNA, the CDR3 is TGTGCCAGCACGATGTCCCAGGGGATCTACGAGCAGTACTTC.

The chain is built from TRBV14 and TRBJ2-2; a weak D match, TRBD1 (6 bases). This CDR3 contains 14 residues. The V end lost 3 bases, the J end lost 5 bases, and 10 bases lay between the germline ends. Germline loops: CDR1 SGHDN, CDR2 FVKESK. The CDR3 DNA reads TGTGCCAGCAGCCAGATAGACAGGACCGGGGAGCTGTTTTTT. As protein: CASSQIDRTGELFF.

This clone is judged medium-sized. This chain uses TRBV7-6 with TRBJ2-1; 9 bases are shared with TRBD1. Germline V gene lookup returns CDR1 SGHVS and CDR2 FNYEAQ. V lost 5 bases, J lost 5 bases, and 7 bases stayed unmatched. CDR3 length: 15 amino acids. The CDR3 protein is CASSATGGRDNEQFF. Here the CDR3 DNA reads TGTGCCAGCAGCGCGACAGGGGGGCGGGACAATGAGCAGTTCTTC.

CDR3 region: CASSVLEDSYEQYF. DNA for the CDR3: TGTGCCAGCAGTGTGTTAGAGGACTCCTACGAGCAGTACTTC. The J gene is TRBJ2-7, the V gene TRBV2, with D unresolved. Germline CDR1 is SNHLY and CDR2 is FYNNEI. The CDR3 sequence is 14 residues long. The V gene lost 4 bases and the J gene lost 0 bases, with 10 bases spanning the gap. Combining the CDR3 with reference TRBV2 and TRBJ2-7 gives the whole variable domain EPEVTQTPSHQVTQMGQEVILRCVPISNHLYFYWYRQILGQKVEFLVSFYNNEISEKSEIFDDQFSVERPDGSNFTLKIRSTKLEDSAMYFCASSVLEDSYEQYFGPGTRLTVT.

This chain links TRBV18 with TRBJ1-1; tentative D call: TRBD1 (6 bases). This CDR3 contains 13 residues. V lost 4 bases, J lost 1 base, and 7 bases lay in between. Looked up from germline, CDR1 is KGHSH and CDR2 is LQKENI. CDR3 in amino acids: CASSRQANTEAFF. CDR3 nucleotide sequence: TGTGCCAGCTCACGACAGGCGAACACTGAAGCTTTCTTT.

The J gene is TRBJ1-1, the V gene TRBV5-6; the D gene is possibly TRBD1 (5 bases). The CDR3 contains 17 residues. V was cut by 1 base and J by 3 bases, with 19 bases left in between. The germline V gene has CDR1 SGHDT and CDR2 YYEEEE. CDR3 sequence: CASSLNGGGGGYTEAFF. DNA for the CDR3: TGTGCCAGCAGCTTGAATGGGGGAGGAGGAGGTTACACTGAAGCTTTCTTT.

The V call is TRBV9, the J call TRBJ2-7; D unresolved. This CDR3 spans 14 amino acids. Germline assignment: CDR1 SGDLS and CDR2 YYNGEE. With 0 bases removed from V and 1 base from J, the gap between germline ends came to 8 bases. The CDR3 sequence is CASSVDGRSYEQYF. For the CDR3, the DNA is TGTGCCAGCAGCGTAGACGGACGATCCTACGAGCAGTACTTC.

This chain uses TRBV6-5 with TRBJ2-5; TRBD1 agrees at 8 bases. This CDR3 spans 14 amino acids. Losses at the gene ends were 6 bases for V and 2 bases for J; bases not matched to a gene: 5. Germline V gene sequence: CDR1 MNHEY, CDR2 SVGAGI. The CDR3 DNA sequence: TGTGCCAGCAGCCCCCGGGACAGGCAAGAGACCCAGTACTTC. This translates into CASSPRDRQETQYF.

The rearrangement links TRBV7-9 to TRBJ1-2; tentative D call: TRBD1 (5 bases). CDR1 and CDR2 (germline): SEHNR, FQNEAQ (reference sequence). This CDR3 is built from 13 residues. V lost 5 bases and J lost 9, with 16 bases in between. CDR3 sequence (DNA): TGTGCCAGCAGCCTTCCCCAGGGAACAAGCTACACCTTC. Its protein product is CASSLPQGTSYTF. Variable domain in full (rest from reference TRBV7-9 and TRBJ1-2): DTGVSQNPRHKITKRGQNVTFRCDPISEHNRLYWYRQTLGQGPEFLTYFQNEAQLEKSRLLSDRFSAERPKGSFSTLEIQRTEQGDSAMYLCASSLPQGTSYTFGSGTRLTVV.

In this sample, this clone turned up a few times. The CDR3 spells CASSLEGRSNSPLHF. The CDR3 region has the DNA TGTGCCAGCAGCTTAGAAGGACGGAGTAATTCACCCCTCCACTTT. J is TRBJ1-6 and V is TRBV7-2; no clear D gene. Germline V gene sequence: CDR1 SGHTA, CDR2 FQGNSA. V lost 1 base to trimming and J lost 6 bases, with 10 bases between them. This CDR3 comprises 15 residues.

The chain combines TRBV28 with TRBJ1-6; D is uncertain. Trimming cost V 6 bases and J 1 base, with 7 bases left between them. This CDR3 has 14 residues. Germline V gives CDR1 MDHEN, CDR2 SYDVKM. The CDR3 spells CASRGGSYNSPLHF. As DNA, the CDR3 is TGTGCCAGCAGGGGTGGATCCTATAATTCACCCCTCCACTTT.

This clone was detected once. The genes are TRBV11-2 and TRBJ2-3, with D possibly TRBD2 on 7 matching bases. V lost 1 base and J 6 bases, leaving 14 bases between the germline ends. The CDR3 loop spans 15 amino acids. Germline V lookup: CDR1 SGHAT, CDR2 FQNNGV. CDR3 DNA: TGTGCCAGCAGCTTAGTTGGGGGGGCCGGGGATACGCAGTATTTT. Its translation is CASSLVGGAGDTQYF.

Only a few counts were recorded for this clone. The gene calls are TRBV15 and TRBJ1-1, with no clear D. The germline V and J ends were trimmed by 1 base and 0 bases, with 6 bases remaining between them. The CDR3 sequence is 14 residues long. Germline loops: CDR1 LNHNV, CDR2 YYDKDF (reference sequence). The CDR3 nucleotides are TGTGCCACCAGCAGAGGGTCCCTGAACACTGAAGCTTTCTTT. Translated, it gives CATSRGSLNTEAFF.

This clone was seen a single time. The same CDR3 also results from other DNA sequences found in this sample. The J gene is TRBJ1-5, the V gene TRBV20-1, with unresolved D. With 0 bases removed from V and 6 bases from J, the gap between germline ends came to 3 bases. The CDR3 covers 11 residues. Germline-derived CDR1 and CDR2 are DFQATT and SNEGSKA (reference sequence). The CDR3 coding sequence is TGCAGTGCTAGAGAGGGTCAGCCCCAGCATTTT. It specifies CSAREGQPQHF.

The chain has TRBV5-1 and TRBJ2-7; TRBD1 aligns across 8 bases. From germline, CDR1 is SGHRS and CDR2 YFSETQ. This CDR3 has 12 residues. J lost 12 bases, V lost 2 bases, and 7 bases had no gene match. The CDR3 DNA follows: TGCGCCAGCAGCTTCGACAGGGGCCCATGGTACTTC. The encoded protein is CASSFDRGPWYF. Filled out from reference TRBV5-1 and TRBJ2-7, the complete variable domain reads KAGVTQTPRYLIKTRGQQVTLSCSPISGHRSVSWYQQTPGQGLQFLFEYFSETQRNKGNFPGRFSGRQFSNSRSEMNVSTLELGDSALYLCASSFDRGPWYFGPGTRLTVT.

The rearrangement links TRBV30 to TRBJ2-3; TRBD2 agrees at 15 bases. Germline V gene lookup returns CDR1 GTSNPN and CDR2 SVGIG (reference sequence). The CDR3 is made up of 16 amino acids. V was pared by 3 bases and J by 6 bases, with 7 bases of the junction left unmatched. This CDR3 is CAWSQGLAGGPDTQYF. The DNA of the CDR3 is TGTGCCTGGAGCCAAGGACTAGCGGGGGGGCCGGATACGCAGTATTTT.

The rearrangement links TRBV29-1 to TRBJ2-6; 8 bases agree with TRBD1. V was clipped by 6 bases and J by 4 bases; unmatched bases: 14. Looked up from germline, CDR1 is SQVTM and CDR2 is ANQGSEA. This CDR3 is 17 amino acids long. In DNA, the CDR3 is TGCAGCGTGGACCCAGGCAGGGGGCTAGCGGGGGCCAACGTCCTGACTTTC. Residues: CSVDPGRGLAGANVLTF.

The chain uses TRBV18 and TRBJ1-1; no reliable D call. The CDR3 covers 12 residues. The germline CDR1 and CDR2 sequences are KGHSH and LQKENI. Between the trimmed V and J ends, which lost 6 bases and 5 bases, there was a span of 10 bases. In nucleotides, the CDR3 is TGTGCCAGCTCCCCTCGCCGGACTGAAGCTTTCTTT. This translates into CASSPRRTEAFF.

V usage is TRBV6-6 and J usage is TRBJ2-2; TRBD1 is a possible D gene (5 bases). V shed 6 bases and J shed 6 bases, with 11 bases lying between them. CDR1 MNHNY and CDR2 SVGAGI come from the germline V gene (reference sequence). The CDR3 runs to 13 residues. Here the CDR3 reads CASRHQGPGELFF. In DNA form, the CDR3 reads TGTGCCAGCAGACACCAGGGTCCCGGGGAGCTGTTTTTT.

The chain uses TRBV28 and TRBJ2-7; no clear D. The CDR3 is made up of 20 amino acids. The ends were cut back, 1 base at V and 1 base at J, with 26 bases in the middle. Germline V lookup: CDR1 MDHEN, CDR2 SYDVKM. This CDR3 reads CASSLFPRLVISPFSYEQYF. The CDR3 bases are TGTGCCAGCAGTTTATTTCCCAGGTTGGTTATCAGTCCCTTTTCCTACGAGCAGTACTTC.

The J gene is TRBJ1-5, the V gene TRBV28; D ambiguous. Germline CDR1 is MDHEN and CDR2 is SYDVKM. The CDR3 has 12 amino acids. Trimming took 8 bases from V and 5 from J, leaving 10 bases between them. This CDR3 reads CASGLDYQPQHF. The CDR3 coding sequence is TGTGCCAGCGGACTAGACTATCAGCCCCAGCATTTT. The full variable domain, in which reference TRBV28 and TRBJ1-5 provide the parts outside the CDR3, is DVKVTQSSRYLVKRTGEKVFLECVQDMDHENMFWYRQDPGLGLRLIYFSYDVKMKEKGDIPEGYSVSREKKERFSLILESASTNQTSMYLCASGLDYQPQHFGDGTRLSIL.

J is TRBJ1-4 and V is TRBV9, with 7 bases lining up with TRBD1. The trim removed 2 bases at V and 14 bases at J, leaving 9 bases unmatched. The germline V gene has CDR1 SGDLS and CDR2 YYNGEE. CDR3 length equals 13 residues. The CDR3 DNA follows: TGTGCCAGCAGCGTGGCGTCAGGGGGAACGCTGTTTTTT. Its translation: CASSVASGGTLFF.

CDR3 amino acids: CASSVGTGWTPSEQYF. CDR3 in DNA: TGTGCCAGCAGCGTAGGGACAGGGTGGACCCCTTCCGAGCAGTACTTC. J is TRBJ2-7 and V is TRBV9; 8 nucleotides agree with TRBD1. Unmatched junction bases numbered 11, after V lost 0 bases and J lost 6 bases. Germline V gives CDR1 SGDLS, CDR2 YYNGEE. This CDR3 spans 16 amino acids. Full variable domain (remainder filled in from reference TRBV9 and TRBJ2-7): DSGVTQTPKHLITATGQRVTLRCSPRSGDLSVYWYQQSLDQGLQFLIQYYNGEERAKGNILERFSAQQFPDLHSELNLSSLELGDSALYFCASSVGTGWTPSEQYFGPGTRLTVT.